The clone carrying this T cell receptor (beta chain) was detected only a few times. The sample belongs to a study of patients and donors after allogeneic stem cell transplantation. One entry per CDR3 protein results from TCRdb running MiXCR on the RT-PCR reads. Of roughly 960,000 distinct CDR3 sequences detected, roughly 17% appear once; the ten largest clones hold 5.5% to 6.5%. The ends were cut back, 5 bases at V and 11 bases at J, with 16 bases in the middle. Germline assignment: CDR1 MNHNS and CDR2 SASEGT. The CDR3 length is 13 residues. The rearrangement joins TRBV6-1 to TRBJ1-5, with D uncertain. The source material was blood, either unsorted or a sorted T cell fraction (not recorded which). The clonotype comes from a human donor who was either an allogeneic HSCT recipient or a stem cell or donor lymphocyte infusion donor (not recorded which). It is not recorded whose cells these are; they may come from a transplant donor. The CDR3 DNA sequence: TGTGCCAGCAGTCGGAACAAGATCCAGGCCCAGCATTTT. Translating it yields CASSRNKIQAQHF.